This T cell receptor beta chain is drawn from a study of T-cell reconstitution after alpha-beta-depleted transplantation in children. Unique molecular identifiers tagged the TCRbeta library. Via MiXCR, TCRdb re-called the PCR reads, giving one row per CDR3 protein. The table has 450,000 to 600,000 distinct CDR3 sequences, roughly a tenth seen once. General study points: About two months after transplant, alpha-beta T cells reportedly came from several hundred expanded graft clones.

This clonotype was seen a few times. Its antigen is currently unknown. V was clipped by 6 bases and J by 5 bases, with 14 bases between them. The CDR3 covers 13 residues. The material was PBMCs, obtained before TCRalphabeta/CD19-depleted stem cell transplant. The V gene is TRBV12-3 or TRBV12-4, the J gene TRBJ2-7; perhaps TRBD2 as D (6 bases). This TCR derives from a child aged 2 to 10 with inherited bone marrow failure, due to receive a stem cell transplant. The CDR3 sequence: CASSPSGVHEQYF. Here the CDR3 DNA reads TGTGCCAGCAGCCCCTCGGGGGTCCACGAGCAGTACTTC.